The 26 T cell receptor beta chains below come from one sample, sequenced in a study of OX40 agonist ivuxolimab in advanced cancers. Repertoires were generated with immunoSEQ multiplex PCR, while TCRdb's copy carries only in-frame clones and drops some. The repertoire has about 48,000 clones, about four fifths of them found once; the top ten carry roughly 1.1%. The input for sequencing was CD4+ or CD8+ T cells sorted from blood, taken in a trial of the OX40 agonist ivuxolimab. The receptors were gathered from an adult with an advanced solid tumor such as melanoma, head and neck, liver or kidney cancer.

This clone was seen a few times. CDR3 residues: CSVGTGVGQPQHF. The CDR3 DNA reads as TGCAGCGTGGGGACAGGGGTTGGTCAGCCCCAGCATTTT. The chain couples TRBV29-1 to TRBJ1-5, with TRBD1 identical over 10 bases. V dropped 6 bases and J dropped 6; count of bases not matched to a gene: 5. The germline V gene has CDR1 SQVTM and CDR2 ANQGSEA. This CDR3 comprises 13 residues.

This clone was counted only a few times. The V and J genes are TRBV11-2 and TRBJ2-6, with a tentative D call TRBD2 (5 bases). Trimming cost V 6 bases and J 5 bases, with 14 bases left between them. In germline, CDR1 is SGHAT, CDR2 FQNNGV. The CDR3 has 15 residues. The CDR3 reads CASSPAVARANVLTF. In DNA, the CDR3 is TGTGCCAGCAGTCCAGCGGTCGCAAGGGCCAACGTCCTGACTTTC. Filled out from reference TRBV11-2 and TRBJ2-6, the complete variable domain reads EAGVAQSPRYKIIEKRQSVAFWCNPISGHATLYWYQQILGQGPKLLIQFQNNGVVDDSQLPKDRFSAERLKGVDSTLKIQPAKLEDSAVYLCASSPAVARANVLTFGAGSRLTVL.

The J gene is TRBJ2-2, the V gene TRBV2; D is unclear. Germline CDR1 and CDR2: SNHLY and FYNNEI. The CDR3 loop spans 13 amino acids. V lost 7 bases and J 8 bases, leaving 14 bases between the germline ends. The DNA of the CDR3 is TGTGCCAGCACCGTACCCCTCGGAGGGGAGCTGTTTTTT. It encodes CASTVPLGGELFF. Filled out from reference TRBV2 and TRBJ2-2, the complete variable domain reads EPEVTQTPSHQVTQMGQEVILRCVPISNHLYFYWYRQILGQKVEFLVSFYNNEISEKSEIFDDQFSVERPDGSNFTLKIRSTKLEDSAMYFCASTVPLGGELFFGEGSRLTVL.

This chain uses TRBV27 with TRBJ2-7, with TRBD2 matching over 7 bases. CDR1 is MNHEY and CDR2 is SMNVEV in the germline V gene (reference sequence). The CDR3 runs 17 residues. After removal of 3 bases from V and 3 bases from J, the junction contained 14 bases not matched to a gene. The CDR3 here is CASSFTSPSGLNYEQYF. The CDR3 DNA reads TGTGCCAGCAGTTTCACATCCCCTAGCGGATTGAACTACGAGCAGTACTTC.

The chain has TRBV18 and TRBJ2-1, with D possibly called TRBD1 or TRBD2 (6 bases each). The germline V gene has CDR1 KGHSH and CDR2 LQKENI. V gave up 3 bases and J gave up 4 bases, with 10 bases separating them. This CDR3 spans 14 amino acids. CDR3 bases: TGTGCCAGCTCACCCGGGGGCCAGTACAATGAGCAGTTCTTC. Translation gives CASSPGGQYNEQFF. Complete variable domain (other parts from reference TRBV18 and TRBJ2-1): NAGVMQNPRHLVRRRGQEARLRCSPMKGHSHVYWYRQLPEEGLKFMVYLQKENIIDESGMPKERFSAEFPKEGPSILRIQQVVRGDSAAYFCASSPGGQYNEQFFGPGTRLTVL.

The genes are TRBV2 and TRBJ1-5; 7 nucleotides agree with TRBD1. V lost 7 bases to trimming and J lost 6 bases; unmatched junction nucleotides: 9. The length of the CDR3 is 14 residues. Germline CDR1 is SNHLY and CDR2 is FYNNEI. CDR3 nucleotides: TGTGCCAGCACCAGACAGGGCGAAGGTCAGCCCCAGCATTTT. Translated: CASTRQGEGQPQHF.

This clone came up once. The rearrangement links TRBV7-8 to TRBJ1-2; unclear D gene. Germline V CDR1 and CDR2: SGHVS, FQNEAQ. The germline V and J ends were trimmed by 3 bases and 7 bases, with 21 bases remaining between them. There are 16 residues in the CDR3. CDR3: CASSLPAASDRSGYTF. The CDR3 region has the DNA TGTGCCAGCAGCTTGCCCGCCGCCTCGGACCGCTCTGGCTACACCTTC. The complete variable domain, with remaining parts taken from reference TRBV7-8 and TRBJ1-2, reads GAGVSQSPRYKVAKRGQDVALRCDPISGHVSLFWYQQALGQGPEFLTYFQNEAQLDKSGLPSDRFFAERPEGSVSTLKIQRTQQEDSAVYLCASSLPAASDRSGYTFGSGTRLTVV.

V usage is TRBV5-1 and J usage is TRBJ1-1; D is possibly TRBD1 (5 bases). The CDR3 is 16 residues long. Germline CDR1 and CDR2: SGHRS and YFSETQ. The V end lost 4 bases, the J end lost 0 bases, and 16 bases lay between the germline ends. In nucleotides, the CDR3 is TGCGCCAGCAGCGTTGGGGGGGAAACCATGAACACTGAAGCTTTCTTT. This codes for CASSVGGETMNTEAFF.

The chain uses TRBV14 and TRBJ2-4; D is perhaps TRBD1 or TRBD2 (5 bases each). Trimming shortened V by 5 bases and J by 14 bases, and 16 bases separated the two germline ends. In germline, CDR1 is SGHDN, CDR2 FVKESK. There are 12 residues in the CDR3. CDR3: CASSDTRGEKYF. CDR3 nucleotide sequence: TGTGCCAGCAGCGATACCCGGGGCGAGAAGTACTTC.

The chain employs TRBV5-4 and TRBJ1-1; 8 bases line up with TRBD1. Germline CDR1 SGHNT, CDR2 YYREEE (reference sequence). The J segment lost 11 bases and the V segment lost 3 bases, leaving 6 bases of the junction unmatched. The CDR3 runs 12 residues. The DNA of the CDR3 is TGTGCCAGCAGCTACTGGACAGGGAGGGCTTTCTTT. This gives the protein CASSYWTGRAFF.

This clone was counted once. V gene TRBV6-6 combines with J gene TRBJ2-3, with D tentatively TRBD1 or TRBD2 (7 bases each). The CDR3 has 15 residues. Germline V gene data show CDR1 as MNHNY and CDR2 as SVGAGI (reference sequence). Trimming shortened V by 7 bases and J by 6 bases, and 20 bases separated the two germline ends. CDR3: CASNPSGGGIDTQYF. Here the CDR3 DNA reads TGTGCCAGCAACCCATCAGGGGGGGGGATCGATACGCAGTATTTT.

The V and J genes are TRBV9 and TRBJ1-5; the D gene is possibly TRBD1 (5 bases). V was shortened by 0 bases and J by 3 bases, with 7 bases between the two germline ends. The CDR3 runs to 14 residues. Germline assignment: CDR1 SGDLS and CDR2 YYNGEE. CDR3 DNA: TGTGCCAGCAGCGTAGCAGGGAACAATCAGCCCCAGCATTTT. Translated: CASSVAGNNQPQHF.

V usage is TRBV15 and J usage is TRBJ2-2; possibly TRBD1 or TRBD2 for D (5 bases each). The germline V and J ends were trimmed by 0 bases and 4 bases, with 15 bases remaining between them. Per germline, CDR1 LNHNV and CDR2 YYDKDF (reference sequence). The length of the CDR3 is 17 residues. The CDR3 sequence: CATSRDMQGAATGELFF. The CDR3 region has the DNA TGTGCCACCAGCAGAGATATGCAGGGAGCGGCCACCGGGGAGCTGTTTTTT.

The chain carries TRBV5-4 and TRBJ2-2; TRBD2 aligns across 12 bases. V lost 9 bases, J lost 4 bases, and 7 bases stayed unmatched. Looked up from germline, CDR1 is SGHNT and CDR2 is YYREEE (reference sequence). The CDR3 runs 15 residues. The CDR3 DNA reads TGTGCCACCTCGTCTAGCGGGAGGGCCACCGGGGAGCTGTTTTTT. Translation: CATSSSGRATGELFF. The full variable domain, its missing parts supplied by reference TRBV5-4 and TRBJ2-2, is ETGVTQSPTHLIKTRGQQVTLRCSSQSGHNTVSWYQQALGQGPQFIFQYYREEENGRGNFPPRFSGLQFPNYSSELNVNALELDDSALYLCATSSSGRATGELFFGEGSRLTVL.

The V call is TRBV4-3, the J call TRBJ2-1; D remains ambiguous. The CDR3 length is 13 residues. CDR1 is LGHNA, CDR2 YSLEER, per germline. Trimming cost V 1 base and J 12 bases, with 13 bases left between them. The CDR3, as DNA: TGCGCCAGCAGCCAAGCTCAGACAAATCGGCAGTTCTTC. Amino acids: CASSQAQTNRQFF.

Comment on this clone: One end of the junction is discordant with germline, which a read error may explain. This chain uses TRBV28 with TRBJ1-5; D remains ambiguous. Germline values: CDR1 MDHEN, CDR2 SYDVKM. This CDR3 has 13 amino acids. The CDR3 loop reads CASRRSANLPQHF. CDR3 nucleotide sequence: TGTGCCAGCAGGAGGTCAGCAAATCTGCCCCAGCATTTT.

This clone was counted a few times. V and J are TRBV27 and TRBJ1-6; D not certain. The CDR3 runs to 13 residues. Trimming pared 6 bases from V and 8 bases from J, leaving 11 bases between. Germline V lookup: CDR1 MNHEY, CDR2 SMNVEV (reference sequence). The CDR3 spells CASSPIYDSPLHF. The DNA for the CDR3 is TGTGCCAGCAGCCCTATCTACGATTCACCCCTCCACTTT.

The gene calls are TRBV18 and TRBJ1-2, with 7 positions matching TRBD1. The CDR3 covers 13 residues. With 3 bases clipped from V and 6 bases from J, the junction kept 4 bases outside the gene matches. Germline loops: CDR1 KGHSH, CDR2 LQKENI. In DNA form, the CDR3 reads TGTGCCAGCTCACCGAGGGGGACAGATGGCTACACCTTC. Translating gives CASSPRGTDGYTF.

This clone was counted a few times. The chain joins TRBV19 to TRBJ1-6; D not resolved. Germline CDR1 is LNHDA and CDR2 is SQIVND (reference sequence). Trimming took 5 bases from V and 8 from J, leaving 1 base between them. The CDR3 is 10 residues long. CDR3 loop: CASSHSPLHF. In DNA, the CDR3 is TGTGCCAGTAGTCATTCACCCCTCCACTTT.

This clone was observed a single time. This chain links TRBV4-3 with TRBJ2-3; D is unresolved. CDR3 length: 15 residues. CDR1 is LGHNA and CDR2 is YSLEER in the germline V gene. Trimming shortened V by 0 bases and J by 1 base, and 8 bases separated the two germline ends. The CDR3, as DNA: TGCGCCAGCAGCCAAGATGGAAGAGGCACAGATACGCAGTATTTT. Its translation is CASSQDGRGTDTQYF.

The chain's CDR3 is CASSQERGRYNEQFF. The CDR3, as DNA: TGTGCCAGCAGCCAAGAGAGGGGCAGGTACAATGAGCAGTTCTTC. The chain joins TRBV14 to TRBJ2-1; tentatively, D is TRBD1 or TRBD2 (5 bases each). The germline V and J ends were trimmed by 0 bases and 4 bases, with 10 bases remaining between them. Looked up from germline, CDR1 is SGHDN and CDR2 is FVKESK. This CDR3 region has 15 residues. The full variable domain, with the rest looked up from reference TRBV14 and TRBJ2-1, is EAGVTQFPSHSVIEKGQTVTLRCDPISGHDNLYWYRRVMGKEIKFLLHFVKESKQDESGMPNNRFLAERTGGTYSTLKVQPAELEDSGVYFCASSQERGRYNEQFFGPGTRLTVL.

The chain employs TRBV2 and TRBJ2-5; D call uncertain. The CDR3 is made up of 14 amino acids. Germline CDR1 and CDR2: SNHLY and FYNNEI. V was clipped by 2 bases and J by 5 bases, with 12 bases between them. As DNA, the CDR3 is TGTGCCAGCAGTGAAAGCAGGTTGATGGAGACCCAGTACTTC. This sequence encodes CASSESRLMETQYF.

The chain carries TRBV11-3 and TRBJ2-2, with D maybe TRBD1 (5 bases). Looked up from germline, CDR1 is SGHNT and CDR2 is YENEEA. The CDR3 extends over 17 amino acids. V lost 0 bases to trimming and J lost 3 bases, with 14 bases between them. This CDR3 is CASSLDGAGHYTGELFF. In DNA form, the CDR3 reads TGTGCCAGCAGCTTAGATGGAGCAGGGCACTACACCGGGGAGCTGTTTTTT.

The chain is built from TRBV10-2 and TRBJ2-1; 7 bases agree with TRBD1. The CDR3 covers 17 residues. Germline CDR1 reads WSHSY; CDR2 reads SAAADI. The V segment lost 5 bases and the J segment 0 bases; nucleotides outside the gene matches: 10. The CDR3 bases are TGCGCCAGCAGTCCAAGAATCCGGGACAGCTCCTACAATGAGCAGTTCTTC. It translates to CASSPRIRDSSYNEQFF.

The rearrangement uses TRBV18 and TRBJ2-3; D not certain. Germline V CDR1 and CDR2: KGHSH, LQKENI. The CDR3 totals 13 residues. The V end lost 2 bases, the J end lost 1 base, and 4 bases lay between the germline ends. The CDR3, as DNA: TGTGCCAGCTCACCAAGGGGCACAGATACGCAGTATTTT. The encoded protein is CASSPRGTDTQYF.

The DNA for the CDR3 is TGTGCCAGCACCCCTACGGGTGTGGGCGAGCAGTACTTC. Translated, it gives CASTPTGVGEQYF. The V and J genes are TRBV5-6 and TRBJ2-7; D remains unclear. V was trimmed by 6 bases and J by 6 bases, leaving 16 bases between them. This CDR3 contains 13 residues. CDR1 SGHDT and CDR2 YYEEEE come from the germline V gene.